The entry below gives a single T cell receptor (beta chain) sequence along with its context. What it binds is unknown. This specimen belongs to a study of cytotoxic CD8 clonotypes in ibrutinib-treated CLL. Trimming removed 1 base at V and 3 bases at J, with 12 bases between. Germline values: CDR1 SEHNR, CDR2 FQNEAQ (reference sequence). This CDR3 spans 15 amino acids. The method was immunoSEQ multiplex PCR; TCRdb's version includes in-frame clones alone and lacks a portion of them. The profile covers about 130,000 clones, with 70% to 90% appearing a single time and around 2% taken by the ten largest. Study outcomes and limitations: Whereas clonality rose at ibrutinib response, it declined toward baseline at progression.

The sequence came from a human donor with chronic lymphocytic leukemia. Sequencing used PBMCs, obtained after 24 months of ibrutinib treatment. This chain joins TRBV7-9 and TRBJ1-1; no definite D call. The CDR3 reads CASSLERGPYTEAFF. The CDR3 nucleotides read TGTGCCAGCAGCTTAGAACGTGGGCCTTACACTGAAGCTTTCTTT.